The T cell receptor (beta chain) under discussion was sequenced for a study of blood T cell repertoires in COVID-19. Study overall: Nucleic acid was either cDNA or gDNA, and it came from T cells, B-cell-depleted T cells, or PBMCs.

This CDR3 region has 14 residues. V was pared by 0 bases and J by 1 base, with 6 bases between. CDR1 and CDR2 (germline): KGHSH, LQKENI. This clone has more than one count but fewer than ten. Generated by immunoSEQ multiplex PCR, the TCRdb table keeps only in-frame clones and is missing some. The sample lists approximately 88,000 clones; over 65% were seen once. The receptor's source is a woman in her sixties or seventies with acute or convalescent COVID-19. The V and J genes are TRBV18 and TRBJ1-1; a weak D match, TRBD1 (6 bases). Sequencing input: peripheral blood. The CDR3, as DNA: TGTGCCAGCTCACCACCGACAGGGAACACTGAAGCTTTCTTT. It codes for CASSPPTGNTEAFF.